Many counts were recorded for the clone carrying this T cell receptor (beta chain). The V gene's germline CDR1 is SQVTM and CDR2 ANQGSEA. Trimming removed 3 bases at V and 7 bases at J, with 12 bases between. The CDR3 is 13 residues long. The data were obtained in a study of low-dose radiotherapy and immunotherapy resistance in tumors. For the study at large: Members of Cohort 1 were treated with 0.5 Gy per fraction every 2 weeks. The prescribed total PTV dose was 6.5 Gy. Cohort 2 received 1 Gy per fraction every two weeks, totaling 13 Gy over 26 weeks.

Time point in this sample: before trial treatment. Every donor's regimen consisted of nivolumab, ipilimumab, aspirin, low-dose cyclophosphamide and low-dose radiotherapy. cDNA synthesis used a TRAV/TRBV-specific primer set for both chains. With a V-primer adapter and a constant-region primer, TCRs were amplified for 20 to 25 PCR cycles. TCRdb re-derived calls from the reads in MiXCR, one entry per CDR3 protein. This table has tens of thousands of distinct CDR3 sequences, under 30% appearing once. This clonotype was obtained from a male donor with prostate cancer. This chain uses TRBV29-1 with TRBJ2-2, with D tentatively TRBD2 (6 bases). Sequencing used PBMCs, obtained before treatment. In DNA, the CDR3 is TGCAGCGTTGATCGGGGAGGTATCGGGGAGCTGTTTTTT. Amino acids: CSVDRGGIGELFF.